A single sample is the source of the 6 T cell receptor beta chains below, sequenced in a study of healthy donors' naive CD4 and CD8 T cells. A linear amplification protocol produced the TCR libraries from around 0.55 ug of total RNA. TCRdb itself ran the reads through MiXCR, one entry per CDR3 protein. The sample has 180,000 or so distinct CDR3 sequences; 65% to 80% are singletons. Sequencing used naive CD4+ and CD8+ T cells sorted from blood, pooled from several donors. All receptors come from a pool of human donors in good health; the sample pools cells from several healthy donors.

The CDR3 is CASDRDRANYLRAPGEAFF. The CDR3 region has the DNA TGTGCCAGCGACCGGGACAGGGCCAACTACCTCAGGGCTCCAGGTGAAGCTTTCTTT. The chain carries TRBV19 and TRBJ1-1, with 9 bases fitting TRBD1. After removal of 9 bases from V and 7 bases from J, the junction contained 27 bases not matched to a gene. CDR3 length equals 19 residues. Germline-derived CDR1 and CDR2 are LNHDA and SQIVND (reference sequence).

The V gene is TRBV14, the J gene TRBJ1-6; D uncertain. Trimming stripped 2 bases from V and 9 bases from J, with 11 bases between. The CDR3 has 14 residues. The germline V gene encodes CDR1 SGHDN and CDR2 FVKESK. CDR3 residues: CASSQTRDGSPLHF. The CDR3 region has the DNA TGTGCCAGCAGCCAAACACGGGATGGTTCACCCCTCCACTTT.

This rearrangement joins TRBV6-2 or TRBV6-3 to TRBJ1-3; no clear D gene. The CDR3 is made up of 13 amino acids. Germline lookup yields CDR1 MNHEY and CDR2 SVGEGT. Trimming removed 2 bases at V and 3 bases at J, with 5 bases between. The CDR3 sequence is CASSYSLGNTIYF. The CDR3 nucleotides read TGTGCCAGCAGTTACAGTCTTGGAAACACCATATATTTT.

This clonotype was seen a handful of times. Compared with germline, one end of the junction differs, possibly owing to a read error. The chain links TRBV12-3 or TRBV12-4 to TRBJ2-1, with a possible D match to TRBD2 (6 bases). CDR3 length equals 11 residues. The CDR3 sequence: CASSLWAPSDF. Here the CDR3 DNA reads TGTGCCAGCAGTTTATGGGCTCCTAGCGACTTC.

This clonotype was seen only a few times. The chain couples TRBV29-1 to TRBJ2-3; 10 nucleotides line up with TRBD2. Germline V gene lookup returns CDR1 SQVTM and CDR2 ANQGSEA. CDR3 length: 15 residues. The J segment lost 5 bases and the V segment lost 3 bases, leaving 8 bases of the junction unmatched. The CDR3 coding sequence is TGCAGCGTTGAGGGGTCTAGCGGGAGTCGAGATACGCAGTATTTT. Protein product: CSVEGSSGSRDTQYF.

This clonotype appeared a single time. The genes are TRBV29-1 and TRBJ2-7; 7 bases match TRBD2. CDR3 length equals 13 residues. After removal of 4 bases from V and 3 bases from J, the junction contained 6 bases not matched to a gene. Germline CDR1 reads SQVTM; CDR2 reads ANQGSEA. CDR3 residues: CSVAPGLNYEQYF. CDR3 sequence (DNA): TGCAGCGTTGCCCCGGGACTAAACTACGAGCAGTACTTC.